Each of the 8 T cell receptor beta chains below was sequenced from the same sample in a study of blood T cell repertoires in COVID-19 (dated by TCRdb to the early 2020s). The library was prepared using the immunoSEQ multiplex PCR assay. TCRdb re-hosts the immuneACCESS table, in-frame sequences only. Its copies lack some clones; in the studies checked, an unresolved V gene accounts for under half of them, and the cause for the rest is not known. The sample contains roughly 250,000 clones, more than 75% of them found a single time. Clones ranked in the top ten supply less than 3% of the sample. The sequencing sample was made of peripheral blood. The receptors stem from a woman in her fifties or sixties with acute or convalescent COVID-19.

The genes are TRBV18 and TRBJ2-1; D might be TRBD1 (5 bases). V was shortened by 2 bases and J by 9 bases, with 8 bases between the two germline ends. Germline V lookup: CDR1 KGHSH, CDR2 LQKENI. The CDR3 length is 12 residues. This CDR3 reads CASSPRQPEQFF. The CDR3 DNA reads TGTGCCAGCTCACCAAGACAGCCTGAGCAGTTCTTC.

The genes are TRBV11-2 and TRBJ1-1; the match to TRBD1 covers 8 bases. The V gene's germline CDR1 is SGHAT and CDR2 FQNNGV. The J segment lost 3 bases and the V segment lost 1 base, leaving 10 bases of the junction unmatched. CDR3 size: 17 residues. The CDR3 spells CASSLVPGGGRYTEAFF. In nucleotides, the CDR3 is TGTGCCAGCAGCTTAGTGCCAGGGGGCGGGAGATACACTGAAGCTTTCTTT.

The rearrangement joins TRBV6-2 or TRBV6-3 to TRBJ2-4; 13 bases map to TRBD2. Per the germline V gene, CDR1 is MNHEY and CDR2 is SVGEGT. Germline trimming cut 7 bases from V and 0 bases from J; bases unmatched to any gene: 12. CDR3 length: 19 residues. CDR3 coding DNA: TGTGCCAGCACCCCGGGACTAGCGGGAATTCTCGGAGCCAAAAACATTCAGTACTTC. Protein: CASTPGLAGILGAKNIQYF.

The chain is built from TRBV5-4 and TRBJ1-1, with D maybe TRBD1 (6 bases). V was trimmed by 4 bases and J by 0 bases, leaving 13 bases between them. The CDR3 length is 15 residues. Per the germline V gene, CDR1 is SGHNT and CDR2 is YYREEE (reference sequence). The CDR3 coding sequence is TGTGCCAGCAGCCCCACAGGGACACTGAACACTGAAGCTTTCTTT. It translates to CASSPTGTLNTEAFF.

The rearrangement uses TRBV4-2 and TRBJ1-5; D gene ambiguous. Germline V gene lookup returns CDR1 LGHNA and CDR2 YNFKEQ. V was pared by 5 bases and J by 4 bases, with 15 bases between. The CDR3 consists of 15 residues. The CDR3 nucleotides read TGTGCCAGCAGCTTACAGAACAATTTAAATCAGCCCCAGCATTTT. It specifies CASSLQNNLNQPQHF.

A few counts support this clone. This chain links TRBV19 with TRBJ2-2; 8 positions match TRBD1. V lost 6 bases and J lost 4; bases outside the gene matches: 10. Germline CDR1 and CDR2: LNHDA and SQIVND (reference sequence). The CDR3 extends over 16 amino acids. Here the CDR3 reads CASSPQDRAGTGELFF. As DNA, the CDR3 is TGTGCCAGTAGCCCTCAGGACAGGGCGGGCACCGGGGAGCTGTTTTTT.

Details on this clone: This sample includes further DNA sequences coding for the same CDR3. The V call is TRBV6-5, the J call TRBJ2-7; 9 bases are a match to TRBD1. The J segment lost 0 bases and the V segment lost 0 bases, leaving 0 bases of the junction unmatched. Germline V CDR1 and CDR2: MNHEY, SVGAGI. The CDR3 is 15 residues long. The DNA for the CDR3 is TGTGCCAGCAGTTACTCGACAGGGGGCTCCTACGAGCAGTACTTC. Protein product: CASSYSTGGSYEQYF.

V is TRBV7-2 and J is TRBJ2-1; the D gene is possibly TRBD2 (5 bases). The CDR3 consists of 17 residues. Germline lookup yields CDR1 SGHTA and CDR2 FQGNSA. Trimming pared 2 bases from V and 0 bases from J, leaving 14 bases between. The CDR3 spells CASSLTAQRSSYNEQFF. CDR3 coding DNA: TGTGCCAGCAGCTTAACAGCGCAGCGGAGCTCCTACAATGAGCAGTTCTTC.